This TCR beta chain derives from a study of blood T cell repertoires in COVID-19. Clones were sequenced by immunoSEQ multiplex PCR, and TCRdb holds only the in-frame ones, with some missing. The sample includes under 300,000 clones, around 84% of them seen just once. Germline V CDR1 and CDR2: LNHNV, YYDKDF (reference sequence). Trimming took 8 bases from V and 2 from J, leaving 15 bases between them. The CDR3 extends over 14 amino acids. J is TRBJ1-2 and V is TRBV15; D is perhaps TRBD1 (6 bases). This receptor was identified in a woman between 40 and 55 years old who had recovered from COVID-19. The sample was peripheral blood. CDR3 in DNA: TGTGCCACCTCGACCGGGACACCGAACTATGGCTACACCTTC. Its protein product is CATSTGTPNYGYTF.